Given below is one TCR beta chain in context. Its target antigen remains unknown. No quality values exist for individual bases; no much larger clone is one base distant. The data originate from a study of shared clonotypes between healthy human individuals (dated by TCRdb to about 2020). About the investigation overall: The cohort included a few men and a couple of women between 18 and 49 years of age. Libraries were prepared and TCR repertoires were sequenced by different laboratories using diverse techniques, in order to increase sequencing depth and limit assay-specific biases. Per donor, three plates each were used for CD4 naive and CD4 memory, two for CD8 naive, and one for CD8 memory. Per donor, leukapheresis produced somewhere between about 0.94 and 9 billion PBMCs. To estimate repertoire size and how much clonotypes are shared between individuals, the study performed deep sequencing of blood TCR repertoires from 4 to 6 healthy adults.

Overall results and qualifications from the work: Compared with non-shared clonotypes, clonotypes shared by all four sorted-subset donors had higher generation probabilities. Based on pairwise subsampling, the degree of clonotype sharing among donors was expected to be affected by sequencing depth. Approximately 5% of naive CD4, 3.5% of naive CD8, 2.3% of memory CD4, and approximately 0.4% of memory CD8 clonotypes were shared across several donors. Sampling was restricted to blood, and TCR repertoires in tissue are likely to differ from TCR repertoires in blood. Because the study included a small number of donors, the genetic and exposure-history diversity represented was limited. Naive subsets generally had larger estimated clonotype richness than memory subsets did. Incomplete sequencing was indicated by rarefaction of sorted-subset datasets, despite the large sequencing depth.

TCR CDR3 regions were amplified from genomic DNA by multiplex PCR using the deep immunoSEQ assay. Genomic DNA extracted from each cell subset was distributed evenly over all wells of several immunoSEQ 96-well plates, and each plate served as one replicate. For sorted subsets, about 200 ng genomic DNA, equal to 30,000 or so T cell genomes, was loaded into each replicate PCR. Purified libraries were measured with a Qubit 3.0 fluorometer, size-checked on a Bioanalyzer 2100, and measured again with the KAPA Library Quantification kit. Every immunoSEQ 96-well plate was sequenced on a dedicated single-read 150-cycle Illumina NextSeq 550 flow cell. Concerning the study's data processing: Because the immunoSEQ output held only junctional sequences and lacked quality scores, the filtering could not match the filtering applied to full-length reads. Sequences were annotated with PyIR, a Python wrapper for IgBLAST v1.9, and V/J genes and CDR3 were assigned using IMGT germline references. Reads were filtered out if the reads had weak V/J assignments (E-value above 1e-6), no CDR3, stop codons, out-of-frame junctions, or ambiguous translated residues. V3J clonotypes were defined as sequences sharing an identical inferred V gene, J gene, and CDR3 amino acid sequence. Percentage overlap between repertoires was calculated by dividing the number of shared unique clonotypes by the size of the smaller repertoire. Three approaches were used to assess repertoire richness: RTK rarefaction, the Chao1 estimator, and Recon v2.1 estimates of unobserved clonotypes. OLGA was used to compute generation probabilities for all TCRbeta clonotypes that the gDNA method yielded from a few donors. TCRdb provides this immuneACCESS table in a form limited to in-frame rearrangements. Some clones are lacking; in checked studies, under half of them reflect an unresolved V gene, and why the rest are absent is not known. The V and J calls and clone size come from that table; D and trimming were worked out from the DNA. This sample is represented by about 1.9 million clones; about 94% of them were singletons. The ten most abundant clones make up about 1.7% of the sample.

CD8 naive samples consisted of CD45RO-negative cells that were positively selected for CCR7, yielding a CD45RA+CCR7+ population without TemRA cells. Donors were healthy HIV-negative adults with no recently reported acute infections or vaccinations. All donors were Caucasian adults living in Nashville, Tennessee, USA. Blood was collected by leukapheresis, and PBMCs were isolated by Ficoll-Histopaque density gradient centrifugation and then cryopreserved in liquid nitrogen vapor phase. Purity and quantity of every magnetically sorted T cell population were checked by analytical flow cytometry. From each sorted fraction, genomic DNA was isolated and quantified by UV absorbance on a Nanodrop 2000c. For CDR1 and CDR2, the germline V gene lists MDHEN and SYDVKM. The CDR3 runs 14 residues from the cysteine to the phenylalanine. The DNA shown is the 42-base CDR3, in frame from base 1. V was cut back by 3 bases and J by 1 base, leaving a gap of 9 bases between them.

The rearranged segments are TRBV28 and TRBJ2-5; the D segment cannot be called with confidence. The sequence was obtained from a man aged 18 to 30 in good health. Some clones in this sample may be carry-over from other donors' samples. Specimen: naive CD8+ T cells from PBMCs. In the paper's terms, the cell subset or site label means: CD45RA+CCR7+. CDR3 protein: CASSFRATQETQYF. The DNA is TGTGCCAGCAGTTTTCGGGCGACCCAAGAGACCCAGTACTTC.